Here is one T cell receptor beta chain with its context. The sample is drawn from a study of T cell responses to AZD1222 COVID-19 vaccine. Study at large: Pooled samples include second doses given at about 4 or 12 weeks.

V lost 1 base and J 4 bases, leaving 11 bases between the germline ends. There are 14 residues in the CDR3. Germline loops: CDR1 SSHAT, CDR2 FNYEAQ (reference sequence). Libraries were prepared by immunoSEQ multiplex PCR; TCRdb keeps only in-frame clonotypes and omits some of them. The sample records 58,000 or so clones, 84% being singletons. The chain links TRBV7-7 to TRBJ2-7; D is perhaps TRBD1 (6 bases). The sequence was collected from an adult in good health. The sample consisted of peripheral blood, taken on day 0 of AZD1222 vaccination. CDR3 DNA: TGTGCCAGCAGCTTAGGCAGGGGCGAATACGAGCAGTACTTC. Translated: CASSLGRGEYEQYF.